Listed below are T cell receptor beta chains from one sample, sequenced in a study of blood T cell dynamics during melanoma immunotherapy. The repertoire was sequenced with immunoSEQ multiplex PCR; TCRdb's copy has only in-frame clones and lacks some. Of around 10,000 clones listed, roughly nine tenths are singletons. The input for sequencing was blood, taken from a patient treated with checkpoint blockade. Every receptor here comes from a human donor with melanoma. The conserved cysteine and the conserved F or W are not part of the CDR3 here.

j_call v_call cdr3_aa
TRBJ2-7 TRBV7-2 ASSPLGGGYEQY
TRBJ2-7 TRBV6-5 ASRWGLAHTYEQY
TRBJ1-2 TRBV4-1 ASSQGGVTYGYT
TRBJ2-5 TRBV9 ASSPRPGWETQY
TRBJ2-7 TRBV18 ASSPDSYGLKQY
TRBJ2-3 TRBV28 ASSPPRQGSTDTQY
TRBJ2-3 TRBV2 ASRRAGDTQY
TRBJ2-5 TRBV27 ASLGEETQY
TRBJ1-1 TRBV10-3 AIRDSSGGNTEAF
TRBJ2-3 TRBV18 ASSPPGTSGSLLQY
TRBJ2-5 TRBV19 ASSIGPNQY
TRBJ2-1 TRBV6-5 ASSYMRAPNEQF
TRBJ2-7 TRBV5-1 ASSLGTYEQY
TRBJ2-7 TRBV9 ASSVGGQSEQY
TRBJ2-7 TRBV18 ASSGGQYEQY
TRBJ2-3 TRBV20-1 SARADTQY
TRBJ1-4 TRBV7-9 ASSLGQAQGEKLF
TRBJ2-7 TRBV7-2 ASSQRPYPSYEQY
TRBJ2-3 TRBV2 ASSEGWTRGDTQY
TRBJ2-2 TRBV27 ASSPGLADATGELF
TRBJ2-7 TRBV5-6 ASSLVGALWDEQY
TRBJ2-1 TRBV10-2 ASRRKGHEQF
TRBJ1-2 TRBV28 ASSPGGSNYGYT
TRBJ1-2 TRBV4-1 ASSQDPTGLHGYT
TRBJ2-7 TRBV6-5 ASRTGHSYEQY
TRBJ2-1 TRBV28 ASRKLAGVGPNEQF
TRBJ2-7 TRBV10-3 AISRDRVHEQY
TRBJ2-7 TRBV2 ASRATGSYEQY
TRBJ1-2 TRBV4-3 ASSQETGPYGYT
TRBJ2-3 TRBV10-3 AISGLPGQSTDTQY
TRBJ2-2 TRBV7-2 ASSLAAGPGAGELF
TRBJ2-5 TRBV27 ASSLWEAGETQY
TRBJ1-5 TRBV28 ASRRGGQPQH
TRBJ2-3 TRBV30 AWSPGLADPTDTQY
TRBJ2-7 TRBV4-1 ASSRPRDEQY
- TRBV2 ASSGTGDYEQY
TRBJ2-3 TRBV29-1 SVGWGADTQY
TRBJ2-5 TRBV5-1 ASSLARAGGTETQY
TRBJ2-7 TRBV28 ASSLTENYEQY
TRBJ2-5 TRBV10-3 AISGTGVGETQY
TRBJ1-4 TRBV18 ASSPRTGGVEKLF
TRBJ2-4 TRBV28 ASSLWPRLAKNIQY
TRBJ2-3 TRBV7-9 ASSPRGLARTDTQY
TRBJ2-1 TRBV19 ASSPWEGPYNEQF
TRBJ2-7 TRBV10-1 ASSEPDPQDRGTSYEQY
TRBJ2-5 TRBV5-1 ASSLGEGGETQY
TRBJ1-4 TRBV28 ASSLAQGSGGGKLF
TRBJ2-2 TRBV7-9 ASSWGVGSTGELF
TRBJ2-7 TRBV4-2 ASSQGAGVVTYEQY
TRBJ1-2 TRBV21-1 ASRGTCDPYGYT
TRBJ1-1 TRBV6-4 ASSAYRGGTEAF